The clone carrying this TCR beta chain was recorded once. Using a J-beta primer mix together with a sample-barcoded 5' primer, a second PCR was run for roughly 6 to 12 cycles. Each CDR3 protein is one row after TCRdb ran MiXCR on the 5' RACE reads. The data contain 550,000 to 600,000 distinct CDR3 sequences, around half of them singletons. This sample is drawn from a study of blood T cells in healthy people across ages. The CDR3 length is 15 residues. The V segment lost 2 bases and the J segment 8 bases; nucleotides outside the gene matches: 7. This TCR came from an elderly man in good health. The sequenced sample consisted of blood. The chain has TRBV12-3 or TRBV12-4 and TRBJ2-1, with 9 positions matching TRBD2. CDR3 DNA sequence: TGTGCCAGCAGTTTACGGGCGGGGGGGCCTTATGAGCAGTTCTTC. Translation gives CASSLRAGGPYEQFF.